This T cell receptor beta chain was identified in a study of CD8 T cells in ankylosing spondylitis. The CDR3 has 16 amino acids. V was pared by 5 bases and J by 1 base, with 9 bases of the junction left unmatched. From germline, CDR1 is MNHNS and CDR2 SASEGT. As for this clonotype: The antigen is unknown.

General observations from the study: Significantly higher representation of disease-linked clones was reported for matched ankylosing spondylitis synovial fluid. A motif of roughly eight highly homologous TCR beta variants was seen as apparently characteristic of ankylosing spondylitis blood.

TCRdb ran MiXCR on the 5' RACE reads and lists one entry per CDR3 protein. The table includes roughly 280,000 distinct CDR3 sequences, around 20% detected once. The sequenced sample consisted of blood, either unsorted or a sorted T cell fraction (not recorded which). The V and J genes are TRBV6-1 and TRBJ1-1; 8 bases are a match to TRBD1. The sequence was collected from a male donor with ankylosing spondylitis or in good health (not recorded which). As DNA, the CDR3 is TGTGCCAGCAGTCAGCGGACAGGGCTGCGGAACACTGAAGCTTTCTTT. It specifies CASSQRTGLRNTEAFF.